The clone carrying this TCR beta chain came up many times. Its target is unknown. The data are from a study of T cells after posttransplantation cyclophosphamide. Profiled with immunoSEQ multiplex PCR; TCRdb holds only in-frame clones, not every one. The specimen has around 7,700 clones, none found just once. General study points: Later blood repertoires were often dominated by clones from the donor CD8+ memory compartment.

The J segment lost 0 bases and the V segment lost 3 bases, leaving 8 bases of the junction unmatched. CDR3 length: 18 residues. Germline values: CDR1 SEHNR, CDR2 FQNEAQ (reference sequence). A marrow graft followed busulfan-fludarabine conditioning, with cyclophosphamide on days +3 and +4. The TCR was taken from a female patient between 55 and 75 years old who received an allogeneic stem cell transplant from an unrelated donor, was CMV-positive, and had acute GVHD only. Part of the T cell pool may stem from the graft donor. Sequenced here: PBMCs, sampled 90 to 100 days after allogeneic stem cell transplant with posttransplant cyclophosphamide. This sequence joins TRBV7-9 and TRBJ1-4, with TRBD1 matching 9 bases. The CDR3 DNA reads as TGTGCCAGCAGCTTGGCGACAGGGGGGGTGGCAACTAATGAAAAACTGTTTTTT. Encoded protein: CASSLATGGVATNEKLFF.